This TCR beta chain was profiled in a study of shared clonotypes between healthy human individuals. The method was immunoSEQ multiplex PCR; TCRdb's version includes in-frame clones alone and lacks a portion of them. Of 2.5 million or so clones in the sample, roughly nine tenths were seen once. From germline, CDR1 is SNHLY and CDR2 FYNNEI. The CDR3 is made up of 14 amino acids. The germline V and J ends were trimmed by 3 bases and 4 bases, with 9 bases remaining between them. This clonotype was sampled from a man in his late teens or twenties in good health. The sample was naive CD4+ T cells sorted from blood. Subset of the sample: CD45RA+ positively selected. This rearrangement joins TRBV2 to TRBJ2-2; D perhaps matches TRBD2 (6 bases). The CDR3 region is CASSEDYLTGELFF. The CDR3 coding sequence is TGTGCCAGCAGTGAGGACTACCTCACCGGGGAGCTGTTTTTT.